The following is a TCR beta chain sequence with its context. No antigen is known for it. This CDR3 spans 18 amino acids. Trimming removed 1 base at V and 1 base at J, with 16 bases between. Looked up from germline, CDR1 is LGHNA and CDR2 is YNFKEQ. The sample comes from a study of CD8 T cell repertoires and HIV-1 epitope variants. Whole-study context: Enriched T cells were co-cultured with equal numbers of autologous T cell-negative antigen-presenting cells. Separate from the cultures, 1M uncultured T cells served as baseline. Findings and limits, study-wide: Roughly 10 TCR beta clonotypes were antigen-specific, six apparently recognizing autologous or escape variants.

Sequencing was performed with immunoSEQ multiplex PCR; in TCRdb, only in-frame clones are kept and a portion is missing. The profile covers about 90,000 clones, with roughly four fifths appearing a single time and approximately 24% taken by the ten largest. This TCR came from a male donor with HIV. Sequences were obtained from uncultured baseline CD8+ T cells from peripheral blood mononuclear cells (PBMCs). V is TRBV4-2 and J is TRBJ2-2, with TRBD2 as a possible D gene (5 bases). In nucleotides, the CDR3 is TGTGCCAGCAGCCAAGTTTTCCGCGGGCCTAGGAACACCGGGGAGCTGTTTTTT. Translating it yields CASSQVFRGPRNTGELFF.